These 5 T cell receptor beta chains share one sample of origin, sequenced in a study of blood T cell repertoires in COVID-19. Sequencing used immunoSEQ multiplex PCR; TCRdb keeps in-frame clones, though not all of them. Of about 70,000 clones in the sample, around 70% were seen once. Sequenced: peripheral blood. All receptors come from a man in his 70s with acute or convalescent COVID-19.

The CDR3 loop reads CASSLSGGNSPLHF. The CDR3 nucleotides read TGTGCCAGCAGCCTCAGCGGGGGAAATTCACCCCTCCACTTT. This chain links TRBV14 with TRBJ1-6; perhaps TRBD1 as D (5 bases). Germline loops: CDR1 SGHDN, CDR2 FVKESK. The CDR3 loop spans 14 amino acids. Trimming cost V 4 bases and J 7 bases, with 11 bases left between them.

The chain links TRBV7-2 to TRBJ2-2; a weak D match, TRBD2 (6 bases). V lost 2 bases and J 4 bases, leaving 11 bases between the germline ends. The CDR3 spans 15 residues. Germline-derived CDR1 and CDR2 are SGHTA and FQGNSA. In nucleotides, the CDR3 is TGTGCCAGCAGCTTATTCGAGGGAGGCACCGGGGAGCTGTTTTTT. This codes for CASSLFEGGTGELFF. Full variable domain (missing parts from reference TRBV7-2 and TRBJ2-2): GAGVSQSPSNKVTEKGKDVELRCDPISGHTALYWYRQSLGQGLEFLIYFQGNSAPDKSGLPSDRFSAERTGGSVSTLTIQRTQQEDSAVYLCASSLFEGGTGELFFGEGSRLTVL.

This chain links TRBV5-1 with TRBJ2-7, with 7 bases identical to TRBD2. The germline V gene encodes CDR1 SGHRS and CDR2 YFSETQ. The CDR3 totals 15 residues. V shed 0 bases, J shed 5 bases, and the junction held 8 bases outside the gene matches. The CDR3 DNA sequence: TGCGCCAGCAGCTTGGAAGGGGCGGGAGTCCACGAGCAGTACTTC. It codes for CASSLEGAGVHEQYF.

The chain is built from TRBV7-9 and TRBJ2-7; 8 bases line up with TRBD2. The ends lost 1 base at V and 2 bases at J; junction bases unmatched: 1. The CDR3 length is 14 residues. CDR1 and CDR2 (germline): SEHNR, FQNEAQ (reference sequence). CDR3 loop: CASSLGGRTYEQYF. CDR3 coding DNA: TGTGCCAGCAGCTTAGGCGGGAGGACCTACGAGCAGTACTTC.

This clone was found a few times. This chain links TRBV5-5 with TRBJ1-2; perhaps TRBD1 as D (6 bases). Trimming stripped 1 base from V and 8 bases from J, with 12 bases between. Germline V gene lookup returns CDR1 SGHKS and CDR2 YYEKEE (reference sequence). This CDR3 contains 13 residues. In DNA form, the CDR3 reads TGTGCCAGCAGCTTGATAGGGGGGGAAGGCTACACCTTC. Protein product: CASSLIGGEGYTF.